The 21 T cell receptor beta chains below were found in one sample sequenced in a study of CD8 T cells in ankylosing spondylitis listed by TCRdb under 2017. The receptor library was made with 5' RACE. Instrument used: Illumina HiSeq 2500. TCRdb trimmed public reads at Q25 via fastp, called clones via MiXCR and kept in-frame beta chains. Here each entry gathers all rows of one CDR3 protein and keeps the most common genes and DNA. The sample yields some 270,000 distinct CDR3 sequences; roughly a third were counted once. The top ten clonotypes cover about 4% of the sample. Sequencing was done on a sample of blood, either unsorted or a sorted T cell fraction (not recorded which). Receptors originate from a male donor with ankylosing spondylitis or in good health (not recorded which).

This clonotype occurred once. In DNA form, the CDR3 reads TGCAGTGCTAGTGGACAGGTCTCTTATGGCTACACCTTC. Encoded protein: CSASGQVSYGYTF. The V gene is TRBV20-1, the J gene TRBJ1-2, with TRBD1 identical over 7 bases. Germline V lookup: CDR1 DFQATT, CDR2 SNEGSKA (reference sequence). Germline trimming cut 3 bases from V and 5 bases from J; bases unmatched to any gene: 6. The CDR3 has 13 residues.

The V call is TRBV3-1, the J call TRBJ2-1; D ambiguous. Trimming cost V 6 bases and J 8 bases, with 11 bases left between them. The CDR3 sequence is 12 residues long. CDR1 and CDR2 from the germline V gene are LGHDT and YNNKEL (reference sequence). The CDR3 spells CASSPAGHEQFF. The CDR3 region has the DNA TGTGCCAGCAGTCCCGCAGGCCATGAGCAGTTCTTC.

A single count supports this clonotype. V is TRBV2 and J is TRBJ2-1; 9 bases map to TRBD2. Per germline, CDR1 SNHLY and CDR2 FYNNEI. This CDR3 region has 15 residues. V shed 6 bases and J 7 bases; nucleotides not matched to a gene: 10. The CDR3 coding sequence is TGTGCCAGCAGGGGACTAGCATCGGACAGGAATGAGCAGTTCTTC. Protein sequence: CASRGLASDRNEQFF.

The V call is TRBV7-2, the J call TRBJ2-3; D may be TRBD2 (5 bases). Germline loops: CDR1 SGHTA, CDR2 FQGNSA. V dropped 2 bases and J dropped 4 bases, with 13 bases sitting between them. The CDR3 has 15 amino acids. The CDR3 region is CASSLYAGRADTQYF. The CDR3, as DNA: TGTGCCAGCAGCTTATACGCGGGTCGCGCAGATACGCAGTATTTT.

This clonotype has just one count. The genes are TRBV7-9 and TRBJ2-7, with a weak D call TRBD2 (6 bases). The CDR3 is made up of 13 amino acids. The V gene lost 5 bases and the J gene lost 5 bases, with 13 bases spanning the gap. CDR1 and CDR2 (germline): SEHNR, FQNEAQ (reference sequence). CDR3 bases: TGTGCCAGCAGCCCGCCGAGGGAGGACGAGCAGTACTTC. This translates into CASSPPREDEQYF.

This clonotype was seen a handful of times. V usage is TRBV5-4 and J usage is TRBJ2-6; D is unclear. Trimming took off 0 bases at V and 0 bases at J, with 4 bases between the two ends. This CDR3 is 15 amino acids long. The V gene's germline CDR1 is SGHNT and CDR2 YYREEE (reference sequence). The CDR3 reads CASSLVGSGANVLTF. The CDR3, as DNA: TGTGCCAGCAGCTTGGTAGGCTCTGGGGCCAACGTCCTGACTTTC.

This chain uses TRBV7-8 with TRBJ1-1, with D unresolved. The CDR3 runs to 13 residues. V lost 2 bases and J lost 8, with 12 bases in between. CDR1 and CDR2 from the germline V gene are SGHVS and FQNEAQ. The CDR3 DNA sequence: TGTGCCAGCAGCTTACGGTCGAGTTCCGAAGCTTTCTTT. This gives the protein CASSLRSSSEAFF.

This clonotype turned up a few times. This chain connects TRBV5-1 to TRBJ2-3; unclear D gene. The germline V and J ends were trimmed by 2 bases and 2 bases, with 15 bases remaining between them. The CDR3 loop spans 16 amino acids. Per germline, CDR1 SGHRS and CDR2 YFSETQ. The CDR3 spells CASSLGNRYFTDTQYF. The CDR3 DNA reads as TGCGCCAGCAGCTTAGGCAACAGATACTTCACAGATACGCAGTATTTT.

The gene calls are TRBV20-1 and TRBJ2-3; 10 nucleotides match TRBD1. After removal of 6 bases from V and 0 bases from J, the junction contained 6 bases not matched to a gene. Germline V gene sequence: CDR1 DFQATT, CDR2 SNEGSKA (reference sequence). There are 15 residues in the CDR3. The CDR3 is CSAHGTGVSTDTQYF. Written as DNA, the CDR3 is TGCAGTGCCCATGGGACAGGGGTCAGCACAGATACGCAGTATTTT.

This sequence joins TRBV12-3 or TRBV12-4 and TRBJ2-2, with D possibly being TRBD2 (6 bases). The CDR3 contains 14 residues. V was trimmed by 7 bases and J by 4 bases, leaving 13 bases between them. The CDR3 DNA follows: TGTGCCAGCAAGGCGGGACGGGTCACCGGGGAGCTGTTTTTT. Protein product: CASKAGRVTGELFF.

CDR3 in DNA: TGTGCCAGCAGCCGACAGGGACTAGTAGAGACCCAGTACTTC. Residues: CASSRQGLVETQYF. The J gene is TRBJ2-5, the V gene TRBV3-1; D might be TRBD2 (8 bases). The germline V and J ends were trimmed by 4 bases and 4 bases, with 13 bases remaining between them. In germline, CDR1 is LGHDT, CDR2 YNNKEL (reference sequence). The CDR3 is made up of 14 amino acids.

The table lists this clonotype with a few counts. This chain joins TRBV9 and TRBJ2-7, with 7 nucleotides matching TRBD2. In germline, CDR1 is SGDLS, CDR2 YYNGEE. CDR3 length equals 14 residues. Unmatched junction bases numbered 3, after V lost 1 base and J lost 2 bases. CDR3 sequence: CASSVRAGAYEQYF. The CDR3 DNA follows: TGTGCCAGCAGCGTAAGGGCGGGAGCCTACGAGCAGTACTTC.

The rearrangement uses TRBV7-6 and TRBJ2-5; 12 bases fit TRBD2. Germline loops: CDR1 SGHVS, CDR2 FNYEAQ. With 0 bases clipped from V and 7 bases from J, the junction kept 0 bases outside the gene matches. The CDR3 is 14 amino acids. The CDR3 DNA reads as TGTGCCAGCAGCTTAGCGACTAGCGGGGGGACCCAGTACTTC. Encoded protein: CASSLATSGGTQYF.

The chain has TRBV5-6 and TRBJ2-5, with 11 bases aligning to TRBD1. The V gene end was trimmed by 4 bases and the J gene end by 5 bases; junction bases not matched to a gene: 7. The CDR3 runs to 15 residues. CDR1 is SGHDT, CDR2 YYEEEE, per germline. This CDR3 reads CASSPRTGGRETQYF. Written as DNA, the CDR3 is TGTGCCAGCAGCCCAAGGACAGGGGGCAGGGAGACCCAGTACTTC.

The CDR3 DNA sequence: TGTGCCAGCAGCTTAATGGCAGATACGCAGTATTTT. Its translation is CASSLMADTQYF. V is TRBV7-9 and J is TRBJ2-3; no firm D call. The CDR3 loop spans 12 amino acids. Germline V gives CDR1 SEHNR, CDR2 FQNEAQ (reference sequence). The V and J ends lost 2 bases and 4 bases respectively, with 4 bases between them.

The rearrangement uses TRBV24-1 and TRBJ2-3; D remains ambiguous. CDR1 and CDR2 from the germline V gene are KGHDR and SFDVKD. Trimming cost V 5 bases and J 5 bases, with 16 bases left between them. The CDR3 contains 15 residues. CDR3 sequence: CATSVQDVAQDTQYF. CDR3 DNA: TGTGCCACCAGTGTCCAGGACGTCGCACAAGATACGCAGTATTTT.

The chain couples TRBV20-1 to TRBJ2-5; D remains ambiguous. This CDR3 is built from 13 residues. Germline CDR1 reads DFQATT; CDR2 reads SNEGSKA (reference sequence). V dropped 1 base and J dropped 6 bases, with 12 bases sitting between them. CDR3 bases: TGCAGTGCTAGAGTGGTCCCCACGAAGACCCAGTACTTC. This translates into CSARVVPTKTQYF.

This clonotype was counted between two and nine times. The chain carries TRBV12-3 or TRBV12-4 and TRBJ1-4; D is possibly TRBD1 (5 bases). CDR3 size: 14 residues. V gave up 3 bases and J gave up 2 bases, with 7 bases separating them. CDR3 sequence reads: CASSLTVTNEKLFF. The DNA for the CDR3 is TGTGCCAGCAGTTTGACAGTCACTAATGAAAAACTGTTTTTT.

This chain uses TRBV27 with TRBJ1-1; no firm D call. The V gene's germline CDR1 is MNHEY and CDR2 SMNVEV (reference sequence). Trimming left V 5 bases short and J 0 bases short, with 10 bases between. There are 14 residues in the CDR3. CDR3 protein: CASSPSRLNTEAFF. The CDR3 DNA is TGTGCCAGCAGTCCCTCTAGATTGAACACTGAAGCTTTCTTT.

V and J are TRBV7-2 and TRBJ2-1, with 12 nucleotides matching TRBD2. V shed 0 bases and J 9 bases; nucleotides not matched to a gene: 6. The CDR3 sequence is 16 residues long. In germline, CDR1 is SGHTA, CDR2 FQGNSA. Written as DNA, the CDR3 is TGTGCCAGCAGCTTAGCCCGAGGACTAGCGGGGACTGAGCAGTTCTTC. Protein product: CASSLARGLAGTEQFF.

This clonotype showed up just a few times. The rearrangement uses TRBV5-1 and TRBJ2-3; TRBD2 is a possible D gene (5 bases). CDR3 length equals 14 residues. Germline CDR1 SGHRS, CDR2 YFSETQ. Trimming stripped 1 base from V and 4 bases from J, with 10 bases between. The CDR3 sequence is CASSLSGLADTQYF. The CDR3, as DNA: TGCGCCAGCAGCTTGTCGGGATTGGCAGATACGCAGTATTTT. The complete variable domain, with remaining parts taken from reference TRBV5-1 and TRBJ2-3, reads KAGVTQTPRYLIKTRGQQVTLSCSPISGHRSVSWYQQTPGQGLQFLFEYFSETQRNKGNFPGRFSGRQFSNSRSEMNVSTLELGDSALYLCASSLSGLADTQYFGPGTRLTVL.